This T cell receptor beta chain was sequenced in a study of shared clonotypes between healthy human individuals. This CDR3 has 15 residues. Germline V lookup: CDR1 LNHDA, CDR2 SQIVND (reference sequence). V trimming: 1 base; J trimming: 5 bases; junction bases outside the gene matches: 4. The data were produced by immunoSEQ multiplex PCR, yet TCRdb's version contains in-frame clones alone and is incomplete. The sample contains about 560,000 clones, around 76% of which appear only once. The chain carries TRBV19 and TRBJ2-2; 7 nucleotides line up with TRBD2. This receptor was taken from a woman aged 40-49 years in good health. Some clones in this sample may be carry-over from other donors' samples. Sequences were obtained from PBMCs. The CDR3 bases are TGTGCCAGTAGTATAGCGGGGAGGGGAACCGGGGAGCTGTTTTTT. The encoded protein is CASSIAGRGTGELFF.